The clone carrying this T cell receptor beta chain was seen at least ten times. Its antigen is as yet unknown. TCRdb used MiXCR to reprocess the 5' RACE reads, holding one entry per CDR3 protein. The table includes hundreds of thousands of distinct CDR3 sequences, roughly 20% detected once. Germline V gene lookup returns CDR1 DFQATT and CDR2 SNEGSKA (reference sequence). V was pared by 3 bases and J by 4 bases, with 14 bases between. CDR3 length: 14 amino acids. This sample is drawn from a study of identical twins. Study-level points and caveats: The conclusions drew on cross-sectional statistical analysis instead of tracking the same donors.

These data were also filed under a second study, of T cells expressing NK-cell markers. That paper notes: Investigators obtained TCR beta repertoires from sorted CD3+CD56+NKG2C+, CD3+CD56+NKG2C- and CD3+CD56-NKG2C+ T cells. Among several donors, these clonotypes also ranked first in the CD3+CD56-NKG2C+ fraction.

Sequenced input: PBMCs. The chain joins TRBV20-1 to TRBJ2-3; D gene unclear. The TCR comes from a woman between 18 and 30 years old in good health. Here the CDR3 reads CSARTPVAPDTQYF. The CDR3 bases are TGCAGTGCTAGGACGCCGGTAGCCCCAGATACGCAGTATTTT.